This record covers a single T cell receptor (beta chain). TCRdb called the 5' RACE reads again in MiXCR, with one record for every CDR3 protein. The sample yields fewer than 550,000 distinct CDR3 sequences, roughly an eighth seen once. These data originate in a study of identical twins. Trimming took off 1 base at V and 4 bases at J, with 12 bases between the two ends. This CDR3 contains 14 residues. Germline CDR1 reads SGHDT; CDR2 reads YYEEEE. The same specimen was also included in a second study, on yellow fever vaccine responses in identical twins.

The sample was CD4+ T cells sorted from blood. The chain combines TRBV5-6 with TRBJ2-7; D tentatively fits TRBD1 or TRBD2 (6 bases each). The TCR was taken from a woman aged 18-29 years in good health. CDR3 DNA sequence: TGTGCCAGCAGCTTGTATCCGGGGGCTTACGAGCAGTACTTC. This codes for CASSLYPGAYEQYF.